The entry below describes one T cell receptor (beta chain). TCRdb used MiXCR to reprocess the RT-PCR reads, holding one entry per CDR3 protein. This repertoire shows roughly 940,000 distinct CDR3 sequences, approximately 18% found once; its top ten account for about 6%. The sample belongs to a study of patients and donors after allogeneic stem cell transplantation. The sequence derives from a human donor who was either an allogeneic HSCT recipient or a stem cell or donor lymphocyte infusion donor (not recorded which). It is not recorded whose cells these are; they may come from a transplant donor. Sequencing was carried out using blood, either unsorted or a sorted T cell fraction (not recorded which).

The CDR3 coding sequence is TGTGCCAGCAGTAATGGGGATAATTCACCCCTCCACTTT. Translating gives CASSNGDNSPLHF. The chain uses TRBV6-6 and TRBJ1-6, with D unclear. The V gene's germline CDR1 is MNHNY and CDR2 SVGAGI (reference sequence). The germline V and J ends were trimmed by 5 bases and 5 bases, with 7 bases remaining between them. There are 13 residues in the CDR3.